This paragraph reports one TCR beta chain. Unmatched junction bases numbered 10, after V lost 4 bases and J lost 9 bases. The CDR3 is made up of 15 amino acids. Germline-derived CDR1 and CDR2 are SGHRS and YFSETQ. These data originate in a study of T-cell memory formation after mild COVID-19. Study-level information: TCR clusters showed largely donor specificity.

TCRdb re-called the 5' RACE reads with MiXCR, one entry per CDR3 protein. There are almost 550,000 distinct CDR3 sequences in the sample; around 21% occur only once, and approximately 13% lies in the top ten. Specimen: PBMCs or a T cell subset sorted from them (not recorded which). The chain combines TRBV5-1 with TRBJ1-6; 7 positions agree with TRBD1. This sequence was found in an adult woman who had mild COVID-19 (a few samples of this study predate the infection). Cell type and time point are not known. CDR3 in amino acids: CASSPIDRDFSPLHF. In nucleotides, the CDR3 is TGCGCCAGCAGCCCAATTGACAGGGATTTTTCACCCCTCCACTTT.